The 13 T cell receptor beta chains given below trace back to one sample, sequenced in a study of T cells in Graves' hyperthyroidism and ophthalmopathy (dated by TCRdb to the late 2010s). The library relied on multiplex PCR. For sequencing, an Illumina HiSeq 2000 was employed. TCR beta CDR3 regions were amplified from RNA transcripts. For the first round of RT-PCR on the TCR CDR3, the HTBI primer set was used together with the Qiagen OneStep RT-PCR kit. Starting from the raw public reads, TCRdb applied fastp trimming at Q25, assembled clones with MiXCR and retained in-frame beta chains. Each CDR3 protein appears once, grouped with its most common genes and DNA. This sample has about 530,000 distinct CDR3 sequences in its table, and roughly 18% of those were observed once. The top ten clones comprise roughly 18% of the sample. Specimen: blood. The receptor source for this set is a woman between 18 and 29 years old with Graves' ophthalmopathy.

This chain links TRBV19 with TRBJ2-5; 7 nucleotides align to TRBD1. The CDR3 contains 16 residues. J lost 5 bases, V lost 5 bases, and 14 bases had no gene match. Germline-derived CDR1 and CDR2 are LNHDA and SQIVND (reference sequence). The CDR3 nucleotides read TGTGCCAGTAGTGCCCAAAGACAGGGACCAGTGGAGACCCAGTACTTC. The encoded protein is CASSAQRQGPVETQYF.

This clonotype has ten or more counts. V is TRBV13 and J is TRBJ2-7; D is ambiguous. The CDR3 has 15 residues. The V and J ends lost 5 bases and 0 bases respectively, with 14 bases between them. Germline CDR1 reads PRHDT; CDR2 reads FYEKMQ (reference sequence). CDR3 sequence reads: CASSPTLGGSYEQYF. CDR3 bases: TGTGCCAGCAGCCCTACTCTAGGCGGCTCCTACGAGCAGTACTTC. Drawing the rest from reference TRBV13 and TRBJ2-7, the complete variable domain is AAGVIQSPRHLIKEKRETATLKCYPIPRHDTVYWYQQGPGQDPQFLISFYEKMQSDKGSIPDRFSAQQFSDYHSELNMSSLELGDSALYFCASSPTLGGSYEQYFGPGTRLTVT.

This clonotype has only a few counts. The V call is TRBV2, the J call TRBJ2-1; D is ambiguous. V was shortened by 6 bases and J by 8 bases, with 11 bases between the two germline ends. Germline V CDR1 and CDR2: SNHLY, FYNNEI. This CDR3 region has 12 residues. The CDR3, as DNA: TGTGCCAGCAGCGGTCCGTGGGATGAGCAGTTCTTC. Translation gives CASSGPWDEQFF.

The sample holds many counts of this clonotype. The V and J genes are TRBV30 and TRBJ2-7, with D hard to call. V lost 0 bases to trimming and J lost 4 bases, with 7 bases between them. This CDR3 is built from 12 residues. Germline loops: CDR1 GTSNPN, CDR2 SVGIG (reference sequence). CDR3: CAWSVSAYEQYF. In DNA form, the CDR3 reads TGTGCCTGGAGTGTCAGCGCTTACGAGCAGTACTTC.

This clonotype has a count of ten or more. Written as DNA, the CDR3 is TGTGCCAGCACGGGGACTAGCGGGAGGGCCGGAAATGAGCAGTTCTTC. It encodes CASTGTSGRAGNEQFF. The chain employs TRBV27 and TRBJ2-1, with 16 positions matching TRBD2. Losses at the gene ends were 7 bases for V and 7 bases for J; bases not matched to a gene: 7. CDR1 is MNHEY and CDR2 is SMNVEV in the germline V gene (reference sequence). This CDR3 has 16 residues.

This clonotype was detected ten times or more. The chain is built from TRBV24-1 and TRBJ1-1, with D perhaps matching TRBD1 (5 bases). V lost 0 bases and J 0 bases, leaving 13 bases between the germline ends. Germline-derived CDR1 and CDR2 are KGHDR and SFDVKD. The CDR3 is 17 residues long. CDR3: CATSDLPDRTMNTEAFF. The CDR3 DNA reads TGTGCCACCAGTGATTTGCCTGACAGAACCATGAACACTGAAGCTTTCTTT.

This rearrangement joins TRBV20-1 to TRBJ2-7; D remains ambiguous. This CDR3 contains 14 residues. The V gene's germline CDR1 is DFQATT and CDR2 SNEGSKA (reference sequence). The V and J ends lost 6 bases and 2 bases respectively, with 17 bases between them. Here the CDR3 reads CSAAPTGQPYEQYF. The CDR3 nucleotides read TGCAGTGCAGCCCCCACTGGCCAACCCTACGAGCAGTACTTC.

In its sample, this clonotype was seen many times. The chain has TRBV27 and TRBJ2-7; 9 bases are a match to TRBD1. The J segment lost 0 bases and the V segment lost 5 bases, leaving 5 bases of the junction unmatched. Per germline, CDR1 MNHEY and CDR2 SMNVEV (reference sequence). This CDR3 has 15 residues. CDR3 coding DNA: TGTGCCAGCAGTATAACGACAGGGGGCTCCTACGAGCAGTACTTC. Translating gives CASSITTGGSYEQYF.

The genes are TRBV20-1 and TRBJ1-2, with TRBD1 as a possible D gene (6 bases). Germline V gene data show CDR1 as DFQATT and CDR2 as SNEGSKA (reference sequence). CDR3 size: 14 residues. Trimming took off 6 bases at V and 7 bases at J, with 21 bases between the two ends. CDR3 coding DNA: TGCAGTGCCCCACGTGGGGGGCTACGCGGTGGCTACACCTTC. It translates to CSAPRGGLRGGYTF.

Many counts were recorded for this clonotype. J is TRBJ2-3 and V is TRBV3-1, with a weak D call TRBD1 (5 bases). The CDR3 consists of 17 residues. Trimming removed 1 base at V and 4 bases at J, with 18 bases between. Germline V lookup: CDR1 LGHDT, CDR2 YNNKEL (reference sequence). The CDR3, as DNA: TGTGCCAGCAGCCAAGTAGGGCAGGGCCTAATCTCAGATACGCAGTATTTT. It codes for CASSQVGQGLISDTQYF.

CDR3 nucleotide sequence: TGTGCCAGCAGTGAACGTGCGGGCAATGAGCAGTTCTTC. Its protein product is CASSERAGNEQFF. The rearrangement links TRBV6-1 to TRBJ2-1; D perhaps matches TRBD2 (5 bases). The CDR3 has 13 residues. V was cut by 2 bases and J by 6 bases, with 8 bases left in between. Germline CDR1 reads MNHNS; CDR2 reads SASEGT.

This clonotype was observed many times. The CDR3 protein is CSAREGAGISYEQYF. In DNA form, the CDR3 reads TGCAGTGCTAGAGAAGGAGCGGGGATTTCCTACGAGCAGTACTTC. The rearrangement joins TRBV20-1 to TRBJ2-7; 7 bases line up with TRBD2. Per the germline V gene, CDR1 is DFQATT and CDR2 is SNEGSKA (reference sequence). V shed 0 bases and J 1 base; nucleotides not matched to a gene: 6. CDR3 length: 15 amino acids.

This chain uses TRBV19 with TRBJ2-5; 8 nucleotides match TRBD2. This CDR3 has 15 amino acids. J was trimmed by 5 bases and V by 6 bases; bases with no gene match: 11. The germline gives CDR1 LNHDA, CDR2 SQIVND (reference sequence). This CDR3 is CASSPKEREWETQYF. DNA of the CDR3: TGTGCCAGTAGCCCGAAGGAGCGGGAGTGGGAGACCCAGTACTTC.